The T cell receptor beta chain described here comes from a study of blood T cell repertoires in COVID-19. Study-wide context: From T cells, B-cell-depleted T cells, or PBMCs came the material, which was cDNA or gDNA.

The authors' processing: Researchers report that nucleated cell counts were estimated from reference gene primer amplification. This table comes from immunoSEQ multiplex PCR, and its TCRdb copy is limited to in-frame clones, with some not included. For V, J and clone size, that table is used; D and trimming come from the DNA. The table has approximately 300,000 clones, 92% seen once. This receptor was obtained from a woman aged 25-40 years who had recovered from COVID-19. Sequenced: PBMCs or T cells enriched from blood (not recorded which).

This CDR3 is CASSGADWQGYNQPQHF. CDR3 sequence (DNA): TGTGCCAGCAGTGGGGCCGATTGGCAGGGGTACAATCAGCCCCAGCATTTT. The chain is built from TRBV6-2 or TRBV6-3 and TRBJ1-5, with D possibly TRBD1 on 6 matching bases. V dropped 5 bases and J dropped 3 bases, with 20 bases sitting between them. CDR1 and CDR2 from the germline V gene are MNHEY and SVGEGT. CDR3 length: 17 residues.